The sequence of this TCR beta chain was determined in a study of vaccination and CD4 T cells after COVID-19. Across the whole study: In culture, cells were exposed to overlapping spike peptides from SARS-CoV-2, HCoV-NL63, HCoV-OC43 and HCoV-229E.

Turning to this clonotype: Antigen specificity is unknown.

With the Oncomine TCR Beta short-read assay, DNA from cultured CD4+ T cells was sequenced. MiXCR was run by TCRdb on the PCR reads, yielding one entry per CDR3 protein. Altogether some 20,000 distinct CDR3 sequences are present, less than 55% being singletons, with the ten largest covering 13%. This sample's treatment: roughly 10-day PBMC culture with coronavirus spike peptide pools or control peptides (ViraFEST assay). The ViraFEST method relied on peptide pools to expand antigen-specific T cells, followed by TCR sequencing. Every well contained over 1.5 million PBMCs, which were grown with 9.5 to 10 IU/ml IL-2 and roughly 10 ug/ml peptide pools. Unmatched junction bases numbered 12, after V lost 3 bases and J lost 8 bases. The CDR3 extends over 16 amino acids. The germline V gene has CDR1 SGHTA and CDR2 FQGNSA.

Sample: cultured CD4+ T cells from blood. The V call is TRBV7-2, the J call TRBJ2-3; 9 bases are shared with TRBD2. The TCR originated in a human donor with COVID-19. This CDR3 reads CASSFVGAGGFGTQYF. CDR3 DNA: TGTGCCAGCAGCTTCGTAGGAGCGGGGGGTTTTGGTACGCAGTATTTT.